Listed below are T cell receptor beta chains from one sample, sequenced in a study of shared T cell receptors in the human thymus. Using immunoSEQ multiplex PCR, the repertoire was profiled, and TCRdb retains in-frame clones only, with some absent. The profile shows almost 550,000 clones, 75% to 85% of them singletons. These records were also assigned to another study, of human thymus T cells.

The sequenced sample was thymocytes. These TCRs come from a boy under three years old with a congenital heart defect. Both conserved end residues are part of each CDR3. The order of the fields is CDR3 DNA, CDR3 protein, D gene, clone size, V gene, J gene. A D gene is named only where the DNA matches it firmly. Some rows have no size entry. The others give once, few or many, or a class for an expanded clone.

CDR3 DNA: TGTGCCAGTAGTCACAGGGTTTCCTACGAGCAGTACTTC
CDR3 protein: CASSHRVSYEQYF
D gene: NA
clone size: NA
V gene: TRBV19
J gene: TRBJ2-7

CDR3 DNA: TGTGCCAGCAGCTTAGCGATTAGACGGAGGGAGGACGCTTACGAGCAGTACTTC
CDR3 protein: CASSLAIRRREDAYEQYF
D gene: NA
clone size: NA
V gene: TRBV7-2
J gene: TRBJ2-7

CDR3 DNA: TGTGCCAGCACCGATGTAGCGGCCCGCCGGACCGGGGAGCTGTTTTTT
CDR3 protein: CASTDVAARRTGELFF
D gene: NA
clone size: NA
V gene: TRBV27
J gene: TRBJ2-2

CDR3 DNA: TGTGCCACCAGCAGAGAGGGGGGAAGGGGCCCCTTAAACTATGGCTACACCTTC
CDR3 protein: CATSREGGRGPLNYGYTF
D gene: NA
clone size: NA
V gene: TRBV15
J gene: TRBJ1-2

CDR3 DNA: TGCGCCAGCAGCCACCAGGGGAGTTCAGAGTCAAGGGTTTCCTACGAGCAGTACTTC
CDR3 protein: CASSHQGSSESRVSYEQYF
D gene: NA
clone size: NA
V gene: TRBV4-1
J gene: TRBJ2-7

CDR3 DNA: TGTGCCTGGAGTCTTACGGTGACCCCTTCGGAGACTGAAGCTTTCTTT
CDR3 protein: CAWSLTVTPSETEAFF
D gene: NA
clone size: few
V gene: TRBV30
J gene: TRBJ1-1

CDR3 DNA: TGCGCCAGCAGCCAAGATGGGATCTTGGAGGTTTATGGCTACACCTTC
CDR3 protein: CASSQDGILEVYGYTF
D gene: NA
clone size: NA
V gene: TRBV4-3
J gene: TRBJ1-2

CDR3 DNA: TGTGCCATCAGTGAGAGGGTACTAGGGCAGGCCGAGCAGTACTTC
CDR3 protein: CAISERVLGQAEQYF
D gene: NA
clone size: NA
V gene: TRBV10-3
J gene: TRBJ2-7

CDR3 DNA: TGCAGTGCTAGAGATCAAAGGGGGCAGTTCTTC
CDR3 protein: CSARDQRGQFF
D gene: NA
clone size: NA
V gene: TRBV20-1
J gene: TRBJ2-1

CDR3 DNA: TGTGCCAGCAGCTTGGAAAACACTACGACCTCCTACGAGCAGTACTTC
CDR3 protein: CASSLENTTTSYEQYF
D gene: NA
clone size: once
V gene: TRBV5-6
J gene: TRBJ2-7

CDR3 DNA: TGCGCCAGCAGCCCCCGCCGGGGACTCTACTCCGGGGAGCTGTTTTTT
CDR3 protein: CASSPRRGLYSGELFF
D gene: NA
clone size: NA
V gene: TRBV4-3
J gene: TRBJ2-2

CDR3 DNA: TGCACCAGCAGCCAAGGACGGACTAGACTGCAGAATGAGCAGTTCTTC
CDR3 protein: CTSSQGRTRLQNEQFF
D gene: TRBD2
clone size: NA
V gene: TRBV4-3
J gene: TRBJ2-1

CDR3 DNA: TGTGCCGTAACAGTCAGGGAGGCGAAGGCCGGGGAGCTGTTTTTT
CDR3 protein: CAVTVREAKAGELFF
D gene: NA
clone size: NA
V gene: TRBV6-1
J gene: TRBJ2-2

CDR3 DNA: TGTGCCAGCAGCTTATGGGCCAGGGACACCTACGAGCAGTACTTC
CDR3 protein: CASSLWARDTYEQYF
D gene: NA
clone size: NA
V gene: TRBV7-2
J gene: TRBJ2-7

CDR3 DNA: TGCGCCAGCAGCTTGCTCCGGGACTTACAGGTCAATGAGCAGTTCTTC
CDR3 protein: CASSLLRDLQVNEQFF
D gene: NA
clone size: NA
V gene: TRBV5-1
J gene: TRBJ2-1

CDR3 DNA: TGCAGCGTTTCATTCGGGACTAGCGGAATCAATGAGCAGTTCTTC
CDR3 protein: CSVSFGTSGINEQFF
D gene: TRBD2
clone size: NA
V gene: TRBV29-1
J gene: TRBJ2-1